This note documents a single TCR beta chain sequence. This specimen comes from a study of T cell responses to AZD1222 COVID-19 vaccine. This CDR3 contains 14 residues. CDR1 is SEHNR, CDR2 FQNEAQ, per germline (reference sequence). The V and J ends lost 1 base and 6 bases, in that order; junction bases with no gene match: 5. Clones were read by immunoSEQ multiplex PCR, and TCRdb kept only the in-frame ones, dropping some. This sample has about 110,000 clones, with roughly four fifths found just once. The rearrangement links TRBV7-9 to TRBJ1-2; 7 nucleotides line up with TRBD1. This TCR was recovered from an adult in good health. The specimen was peripheral blood, collected on day 0 of AZD1222 vaccination. CDR3 region: CASSLGQGDDGYTF. CDR3 nucleotide sequence: TGTGCCAGCAGCTTAGGACAGGGTGATGATGGCTACACCTTC.